There are many counts of the clone carrying this TCR beta chain. What it binds is unknown. The CDR3 contains 14 residues. The germline CDR1 and CDR2 sequences are SGHTA and FQGNSA. V was clipped by 1 base and J by 5 bases, with 12 bases between them. Time point reported: sample taken at primary tumor resection. Whole RNA, isolated from tumor, nontumor lung or frozen PBMC, was sequenced without prior sorting. Each CDR3 protein gets one entry after TCRdb re-called the 5' RACE reads with MiXCR. The sample records approximately 11,000 distinct CDR3 sequences, just over 14% being singletons. The record originates from a study of spatial heterogeneity in lung cancer. Regarding the study as a whole: Expanded intratumoral alpha and beta TCR counts tracked tumor mutation counts.

The genes are TRBV7-2 and TRBJ2-7; no clear D gene. The sequence was obtained from a male donor with early-stage non-small cell lung cancer. The sample in question was lung tumor tissue, obtained at surgery. The CDR3 region has the DNA TGTGCCAGCAGCTTAGGGGTTCCTAGGAACGAGCAGTACTTC. As protein: CASSLGVPRNEQYF.